This is a list of T cell receptor beta chains from one sample in a study of T cells in Graves' hyperthyroidism and ophthalmopathy. TCRdb re-called the multiplex PCR reads with MiXCR, one entry per CDR3 protein. This table has 360,000 or so distinct CDR3 sequences, 15% to 20% appearing once. The sample consisted of blood. These TCRs come from a woman aged 40 to 50 with Graves' ophthalmopathy. Both conserved end residues are part of each CDR3. D genes are given only for firm matches. Only part of the rows carry a size: once, few, many, or a class if the clone is expanded.

few | TRBJ1-2 | . | TRBV6-5 | TGTGCCAGCAGTTCCGGGCGGAACTATGGCTACAACTTC | CASSSGRNYGYNF
many | TRBJ1-1 | TRBD1 | TRBV7-9 | TGTGCCAGCAGCTTCAGTCGACCAGGGGGCTTGAACACTGAAGCTTTCTTT | CASSFSRPGGLNTEAFF
many | TRBJ1-5 | . | TRBV28 | TGTGCCAGCAGTTTGGGGGGGGCGGGGGGTCGCAATCAGCCCCAGCATTTT | CASSLGGAGGRNQPQHF
. | TRBJ2-5 | . | TRBV3-1 | TGTGCCAGCAGTCTCCCAGGGGACACCTGGATCCAAGAGACCCAGTACTTC | CASSLPGDTWIQETQYF
many | TRBJ1-5 | . | TRBV15 | TGTGCCACCAGCAGAGAAGTGTGGGGGGGGAATCAGCCCCAGCATTTT | CATSREVWGGNQPQHF
. | TRBJ2-2 | TRBD2 | TRBV5-5 | TGTGCCAGCAGCTTGGTAGTAGGACTAGCAACCGGGGAGCTGTTTTTT | CASSLVVGLATGELFF
. | TRBJ2-7 | . | TRBV2 | TGTGCCAGCAGTGGCACCCGGTACGAGCAGTACTTC | CASSGTRYEQYF
many | TRBJ2-5 | TRBD1 | TRBV29-1 | TGCAGCGTTGACGGGGCAACAGGGGGCCTACCCCAAGAGACCCAGTACTTC | CSVDGATGGLPQETQYF
many | TRBJ1-5 | . | TRBV27 | TGTGCCAGCAGTTTATCTGGAGACAAACGCCAGCCCCAGCATTTT | CASSLSGDKRQPQHF
many | TRBJ2-5 | . | TRBV7-2 | TGTGCCAGCAGCGAAGGGGATCTCCAAGAGACCCAGTACTTC | CASSEGDLQETQYF
once | TRBJ1-5 | . | TRBV6-1 | TGTGCCACGTCAAAGACAGATAGCAATCAGCCCCAGCATTTT | CATSKTDSNQPQHF
. | TRBJ1-1 | . | TRBV7-2 | TGTGCCAGCAGCCAAATTCGGACTGAAGCTTTCTTT | CASSQIRTEAFF
many | TRBJ2-7 | . | TRBV4-1 | TGCGCCAGCAGCCAAGATCCCTCAGCCAGGGTCACCTCCTACGAGCAGTACTTC | CASSQDPSARVTSYEQYF
few | TRBJ1-1 | TRBD1 | TRBV6-2/TRBV6-3 | TGTGCCAGCGGAAAGTACAGGGGAGGTAGCACTGAAGCTTTCTTT | CASGKYRGGSTEAFF
. | TRBJ1-1 | TRBD1 | TRBV6-1 | TGTGCCAGCAGGGCAGACAGGGGATCAGCAGTGAGCACTGAAGCTTTCTTT | CASRADRGSAVSTEAFF
many | TRBJ1-3 | . | TRBV6-1 | TGTGCCAGCAGTAGGGTAACTGGAAACACCATATATTTT | CASSRVTGNTIYF